This is a list of T cell receptor beta chains from one sample in a study of blood T cells in healthy people across ages. In TCRdb, the 5' RACE reads were re-called with MiXCR into one record per CDR3 protein. Here the sample spans nearly 800,000 distinct CDR3 sequences, around three fifths being singletons. Sequencing input: blood. These receptors all come from a man aged 40-49 years in good health. CDR3s include the opening cysteine and the closing phenylalanine or tryptophan. The D gene is left open where the match is weak. Size is stated for part of the rows, as once, few or many counts, or as a class when the clone is expanded.

v_gene: TRBV6-4
d_gene: -
j_gene: TRBJ1-1
abundance: -
CDR3aa: CASSDSGRGNTEAFF
CDR3nt: TGTGCCAGCAGTGACTCGGGCAGGGGGAACACTGAAGCTTTCTTT

v_gene: TRBV29-1
d_gene: TRBD1
j_gene: TRBJ2-4
abundance: few
CDR3aa: CSVVHRDRDIQYF
CDR3nt: TGCAGCGTTGTTCATAGGGACAGGGACATTCAGTACTTC

v_gene: TRBV9
d_gene: TRBD2
j_gene: TRBJ2-5
abundance: -
CDR3aa: CASSSGLAGGMSQYF
CDR3nt: TGTGCCAGCAGCTCGGGACTAGCGGGGGGGATGTCCCAGTACTTC

v_gene: TRBV28
d_gene: TRBD1
j_gene: TRBJ2-6
abundance: -
CDR3aa: CASTKLQGDVLTF
CDR3nt: TGTGCCAGCACCAAACTACAGGGGGACGTCCTGACTTTC

v_gene: TRBV29-1
d_gene: -
j_gene: TRBJ2-1
abundance: few
CDR3aa: CSVLGAGSYNEQFF
CDR3nt: TGCAGCGTTCTCGGGGCAGGCTCCTACAATGAGCAGTTCTTC

v_gene: TRBV28
d_gene: -
j_gene: TRBJ1-2
abundance: many
CDR3aa: CASTPGSTRGYTF
CDR3nt: TGTGCCAGCACCCCCGGGAGTACCCGCGGCTACACCTTC

v_gene: TRBV2
d_gene: -
j_gene: TRBJ2-7
abundance: -
CDR3aa: CASSNEQVDEQYF
CDR3nt: TGTGCCAGCAGTAACGAACAGGTGGACGAGCAGTACTTC

v_gene: TRBV29-1
d_gene: -
j_gene: TRBJ2-2
abundance: few
CDR3aa: CSVTLNTGELFF
CDR3nt: TGCAGCGTAACATTGAACACCGGGGAGCTGTTTTTT

v_gene: TRBV7-9
d_gene: -
j_gene: TRBJ1-2
abundance: few
CDR3aa: CASSLDSPYGYTF
CDR3nt: TGCGCCAGCAGCTTGGACAGCCCCTATGGCTACACCTTC

v_gene: TRBV7-3
d_gene: -
j_gene: TRBJ2-5
abundance: few
CDR3aa: CASSLVVGGEETQYF
CDR3nt: TGTGCCAGCAGCTTAGTTGTCGGCGGGGAAGAGACCCAGTACTTC

v_gene: TRBV4-3
d_gene: -
j_gene: TRBJ2-2
abundance: -
CDR3aa: CASSQDFTSTGELFF
CDR3nt: TGCGCCAGCAGCCAAGATTTTACATCCACCGGGGAGCTGTTTTTT

v_gene: TRBV20-1
d_gene: -
j_gene: TRBJ2-3
abundance: few
CDR3aa: CSARDAGGHADTQYF
CDR3nt: TGCAGTGCTAGAGACGCTGGGGGGCATGCAGATACGCAGTATTTT